This T cell receptor (beta chain) was sequenced during a study of regulatory T cells in long-lasting Graves disease. As for time point: newly diagnosed GD, antithyroid drugs for less than 3 months. Researchers made the TCR library from RNA that was extracted from PBMCs. Patients were from an endocrinology department in Xi'an, China. This clonotype appeared many times. Its antigen is currently unknown. Study observations and caveats: Favored gene segments in persistent disease were TRBV28, TRBJ1-2 and TRBJ2-5. Patients with persistent Graves' had lower TCR diversity than newly diagnosed patients.

Investigators prepared the TCR beta libraries by applying iRepertoire HTBI primers and Arm-PCR of CDR3 regions. TCRdb analysed the multiplex PCR reads with MiXCR anew, one entry per CDR3 protein. In the table there are 350,000 to 500,000 distinct CDR3 sequences, about 14% of which are singletons. The germline CDR1 and CDR2 sequences are MDHEN and SYDVKM. The junction had 14 bases not matched to a gene; V was cut back by 5 bases and J by 0 bases. This CDR3 has 18 amino acids. The sample was also linked to a second study, of T cells in Graves' hyperthyroidism and ophthalmopathy. As reported in that work: On the basis of clinical symptoms, serum thyroxine and TRAb, thyroid ultrasound and orbital computed tomography, diagnoses were made.

The receptor was derived from a woman in her fifties or sixties with Graves disease. V and J are TRBV28 and TRBJ2-3; the match to TRBD2 covers 7 bases. The sequenced sample was peripheral blood mononuclear cells (PBMCs), obtained at new diagnosis, from a patient treated with antithyroid drugs. CDR3 amino acids: CASSPFRELATSTDTQYF. The DNA of the CDR3 is TGTGCCAGCAGTCCCTTCAGGGAACTAGCGACTAGCACAGATACGCAGTATTTT. The variable domain in full, completed from reference TRBV28 and TRBJ2-3, reads DVKVTQSSRYLVKRTGEKVFLECVQDMDHENMFWYRQDPGLGLRLIYFSYDVKMKEKGDIPEGYSVSREKKERFSLILESASTNQTSMYLCASSPFRELATSTDTQYFGPGTRLTVL.